The 19 T cell receptor beta chains reported below all come from one sample, sequenced in a study of Graves' ophthalmopathy and Graves' hyperthyroidism (dated by TCRdb to the late 2010s). Sequencing took place on an Illumina HiSeq 2000. For repertoire sequencing, the TCR beta CDR3 regions were amplified from RNA transcripts. The first round of RT-PCR was done with HTBI primers and the Qiagen OneStep RT-PCR kit, and was followed by a second round of multiplex PCR, then size selection and purification. TCRdb ran its own pipeline on the public reads, namely fastp trimming at Q25 and MiXCR clone calling, and kept in-frame beta chains. Merged by CDR3 protein, the rows form single entries marked with the most common genes and DNA. This sample comprises about 740,000 distinct CDR3 sequences, roughly two fifths of them detected only once. 44% of the sample rests with the top ten. Material: peripheral blood. These receptors all stem from an adult man with Graves' ophthalmopathy.

The chain recombines TRBV6-5 with TRBJ1-4; the D gene is possibly TRBD1 (6 bases). Looked up from germline, CDR1 is MNHEY and CDR2 is SVGAGI. With 5 bases removed from V and 8 bases from J, the gap between germline ends came to 18 bases. CDR3 length: 15 residues. The CDR3 bases are TGTGCCAGCAGTGAAGCGCTTAGGGACACCGAAAAACTGTTTTTT. Protein: CASSEALRDTEKLFF.

As regards this clonotype: A much larger clone lies a single base off, so this may be a read error. This CDR3 fails to terminate in the conserved phenylalanine or tryptophan, so it likely reflects a read error. V gene TRBV19 combines with J gene TRBJ2-5; possible D gene TRBD1, 5 bases. V lost 3 bases and J 2 bases, leaving 13 bases between the germline ends. The CDR3 consists of 15 residues. Germline-derived CDR1 and CDR2 are LNHDA and SQIVND (reference sequence). The CDR3 is CASSMTANYQETQYL. In DNA, the CDR3 is TGTGCCAGTAGTATGACAGCAAACTATCAAGAGACCCAGTACCTC.

Details on this clonotype: One end of the junction is discordant with germline, which a read error may explain. This rearrangement joins TRBV19 to TRBJ1-2; 9 positions match TRBD1. The germline gives CDR1 LNHDA, CDR2 SQIVND (reference sequence). The CDR3 extends over 15 amino acids. The CDR3 loop reads CASSLGRTGDYGHTF. The DNA for the CDR3 is TGTGCCAGTAGTCTCGGCCGGACAGGGGACTATGGCCACACCTTC.

This clonotype has ten or more counts. The chain employs TRBV2 and TRBJ1-1; D gene unclear. Trimming took 4 bases from V and 6 from J, leaving 12 bases between them. This CDR3 spans 13 amino acids. Germline V gene lookup returns CDR1 SNHLY and CDR2 FYNNEI. CDR3 bases: TGTGCCAGCAGTGGGATCGATTACCCTGAAGCTTTCTTT. Translation: CASSGIDYPEAFF.

As concerns this clonotype: A read error is likely, as this CDR3 ends without the conserved phenylalanine or tryptophan. V and J are TRBV5-1 and TRBJ2-5; D not certain. Germline V lookup: CDR1 SGHRS, CDR2 YFSETQ. V was shortened by 4 bases and J by 1 base, with 11 bases between the two germline ends. CDR3 size: 14 residues. The CDR3 nucleotides read TGCGCCAGCAGCCCGCAGGCGACCCAAGAGACCCAGTACCTC. As protein: CASSPQATQETQYL.

This chain connects TRBV20-1 to TRBJ1-3; D not resolved. CDR1 is DFQATT, CDR2 SNEGSKA, per germline (reference sequence). Trimming left V 4 bases short and J 2 bases short, with 12 bases between. The CDR3 has 14 residues. The CDR3 here is CSATSGAPGNTIYF. The CDR3 DNA reads as TGCAGTGCTACCTCGGGAGCCCCTGGAAACACCATATATTTT.

This chain joins TRBV7-9 and TRBJ1-6; maybe TRBD1 (6 bases). Trimming stripped 3 bases from V and 6 bases from J, with 12 bases between. Germline V gene sequence: CDR1 SEHNR, CDR2 FQNEAQ (reference sequence). This CDR3 contains 15 residues. Written as DNA, the CDR3 is TGTGCCAGCAGCTTGTTAGGACAGCCTAATTCACCCCTCCACTTT. Translating it yields CASSLLGQPNSPLHF.

The chain recombines TRBV29-1 with TRBJ1-2, with D perhaps matching TRBD1 (6 bases). Trimming shortened V by 8 bases and J by 8 bases, and 15 bases separated the two germline ends. The CDR3 contains 11 residues. Looked up from germline, CDR1 is SQVTM and CDR2 is ANQGSEA. CDR3 bases: TGCAGCTTATGGGACAATCGAGGCTACACCTTC. Its translation: CSLWDNRGYTF.

This clonotype was observed a few times. The rearrangement links TRBV6-1 to TRBJ1-4; D unresolved. There are 16 residues in the CDR3. Germline CDR1 reads MNHNS; CDR2 reads SASEGT. Trimming shortened V by 5 bases and J by 8 bases, and 21 bases separated the two germline ends. CDR3 region: CASSYYGQEPTEKLFF. The CDR3 DNA reads as TGTGCCAGCAGTTATTACGGGCAGGAGCCCACAGAAAAACTGTTTTTT.

This sequence joins TRBV7-9 and TRBJ2-6, with D possibly being TRBD1 (7 bases). The germline V gene encodes CDR1 SEHNR and CDR2 FQNEAQ (reference sequence). The CDR3 runs to 16 residues. The germline V and J ends were trimmed by 5 bases and 3 bases, with 14 bases remaining between them. For the CDR3, the DNA is TGTGCCAGCAGCCCTACAGGGGACTTTGGGGCCAACGTCCTGACTTTC. Protein sequence: CASSPTGDFGANVLTF.

This clonotype was counted between two and nine times. The V and J genes are TRBV20-1 and TRBJ1-3; D gene ambiguous. CDR3 length: 14 residues. Germline CDR1 reads DFQATT; CDR2 reads SNEGSKA (reference sequence). V lost 5 bases and J 1 base, leaving 12 bases between the germline ends. The CDR3 region is CSAEEIRSGNTIYF. DNA for the CDR3: TGCAGTGCTGAGGAAATACGGTCTGGAAACACCATATATTTT.

A word on this clonotype: Because the CDR3 is missing its conserved closing phenylalanine or tryptophan, this is likely a read error. Because the CDR3's place on the DNA is in doubt, the DNA is left out and the CDR3 is given as listed by TCRdb. The chain is built from TRBV7-9 and TRBJ2-7. Germline assignment: CDR1 SEHNR and CDR2 FQNEAQ (reference sequence). The CDR3 is 12 amino acids in total, end residues counted. The CDR3 sequence is CASSLGTYERYL.

CDR3 loop: CATKDSDRAGELFF. The CDR3 region has the DNA TGTGCCACAAAGGACAGTGACCGGGCCGGGGAGCTGTTTTTT. This chain connects TRBV7-9 to TRBJ2-2; weak D call: TRBD1 (6 bases). The ends were cut back, 10 bases at V and 6 bases at J, with 18 bases in the middle. The CDR3 length is 14 residues. Germline V lookup: CDR1 SEHNR, CDR2 FQNEAQ (reference sequence).

V gene TRBV25-1 combines with J gene TRBJ1-6, with D possibly being TRBD1 (6 bases). Trimming pared 8 bases from V and 7 bases from J, leaving 21 bases between. Germline assignment: CDR1 MGHDK and CDR2 SYGVNS. CDR3 size: 16 residues. CDR3 protein: CASSFSTGQWNSPLHF. The CDR3 nucleotides read TGTGCCAGCTCCTTTAGCACAGGACAGTGGAATTCACCCCTCCACTTT.

This clonotype was seen only a few times. V and J are TRBV20-1 and TRBJ2-5, with 8 nucleotides matching TRBD2. Germline CDR1 and CDR2: DFQATT and SNEGSKA (reference sequence). The ends lost 3 bases at V and 5 bases at J; junction bases unmatched: 5. The CDR3 length is 13 residues. CDR3 sequence reads: CSASGGAQETQYF. CDR3 coding DNA: TGCAGTGCTAGCGGGGGGGCCCAGGAGACCCAGTACTTC.

This clonotype occurred a few times. The germline gene is not matched at one end of the junction; a read error may be the cause. The chain employs TRBV19 and TRBJ2-6; TRBD1 aligns across 7 bases. The length of the CDR3 is 12 residues. Per germline, CDR1 LNHDA and CDR2 SQIVND (reference sequence). The DNA of the CDR3 is TGTGCCAGTTCCGCAGGGGGCAACGTCCTGACTTTC. Its protein product is CASSAGGNVLTF.

A word on this clonotype: This could be a read error, since a much larger clone is one nucleotide away. The V and J genes are TRBV2 and TRBJ1-2; D is uncertain. Trimming took off 2 bases at V and 5 bases at J, with 9 bases between the two ends. This CDR3 region has 13 residues. The V gene's germline CDR1 is SNHLY and CDR2 FYNNEI. The CDR3 nucleotides read TGTGCCAGCAGTGAAAGGATTGGATATGGCTACACCTTC. This encodes CASSERIGYGYTF.

This clonotype was observed a handful of times. The chain has TRBV14 and TRBJ2-5; 9 bases match TRBD1. Germline CDR1 SGHDN, CDR2 FVKESK. CDR3 length: 18 residues. V was pared by 1 base and J by 7 bases, with 16 bases of the junction left unmatched. The CDR3 DNA reads as TGTGCCAGCAGCCAAGGACCCACACAGGGGGCGCAGTTCGGGACCCAGTACTTC. This gives the protein CASSQGPTQGAQFGTQYF.

There are a few counts of this clonotype. The chain links TRBV10-3 to TRBJ2-7; possible D gene TRBD2, 5 bases. Trimming stripped 10 bases from V and 0 bases from J, with 16 bases between. This CDR3 spans 14 amino acids. CDR1 ENHRY and CDR2 SYGVKD come from the germline V gene. In nucleotides, the CDR3 is TGTGCCAGCAGCCCGGGGAGTTTCTCCTACGAGCAGTACTTC. This encodes CASSPGSFSYEQYF.